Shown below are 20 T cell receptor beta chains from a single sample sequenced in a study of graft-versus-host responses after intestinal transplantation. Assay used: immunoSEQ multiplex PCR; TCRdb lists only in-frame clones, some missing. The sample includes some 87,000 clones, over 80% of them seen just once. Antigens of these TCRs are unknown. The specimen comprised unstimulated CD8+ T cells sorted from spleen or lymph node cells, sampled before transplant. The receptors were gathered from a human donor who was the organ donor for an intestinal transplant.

CDR3 region: CASSSPGPIATNEKLFF. DNA for the CDR3: TGTGCCAGCAGCTCCCCAGGGCCGATCGCAACTAATGAAAAACTGTTTTTT. This chain links TRBV11-2 with TRBJ1-4; TRBD1 might be the D (5 bases). The CDR3 extends over 17 amino acids. V lost 4 bases, J lost 0 bases, and 15 bases lay in between. CDR1 SGHAT and CDR2 FQNNGV come from the germline V gene.

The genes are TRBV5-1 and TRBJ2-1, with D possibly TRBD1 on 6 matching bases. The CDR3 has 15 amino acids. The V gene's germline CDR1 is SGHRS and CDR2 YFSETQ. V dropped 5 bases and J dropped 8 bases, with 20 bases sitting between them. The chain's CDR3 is CASSIPTGPADEQFF. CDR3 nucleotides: TGCGCCAGCAGTATACCTACAGGGCCGGCCGATGAGCAGTTCTTC.

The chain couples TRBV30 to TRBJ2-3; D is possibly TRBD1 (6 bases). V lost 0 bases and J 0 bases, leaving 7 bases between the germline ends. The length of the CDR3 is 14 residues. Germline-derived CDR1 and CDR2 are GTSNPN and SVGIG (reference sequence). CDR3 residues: CAWSVGASTDTQYF. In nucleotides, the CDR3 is TGTGCCTGGAGTGTGGGGGCGAGCACAGATACGCAGTATTTT.

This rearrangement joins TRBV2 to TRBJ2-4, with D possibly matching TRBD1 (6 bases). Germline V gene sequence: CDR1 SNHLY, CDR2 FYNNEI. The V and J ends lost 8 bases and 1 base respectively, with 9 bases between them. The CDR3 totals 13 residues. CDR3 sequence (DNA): TGTGCCAGCCAGGGGAACGCCAAAAACATTCAGTACTTC. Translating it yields CASQGNAKNIQYF.

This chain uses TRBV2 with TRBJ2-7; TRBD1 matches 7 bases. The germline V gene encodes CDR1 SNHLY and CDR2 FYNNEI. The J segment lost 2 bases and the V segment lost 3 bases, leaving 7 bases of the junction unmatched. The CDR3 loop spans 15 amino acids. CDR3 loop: CASSDYRQGPYEQYF. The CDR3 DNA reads TGTGCCAGCAGTGATTACCGACAGGGCCCCTACGAGCAGTACTTC.

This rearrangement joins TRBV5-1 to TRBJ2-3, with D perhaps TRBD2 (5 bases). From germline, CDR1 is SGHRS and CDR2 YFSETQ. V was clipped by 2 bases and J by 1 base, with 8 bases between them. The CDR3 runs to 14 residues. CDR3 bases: TGCGCCAGCAGCTTCGGGGAAGGCACAGATACGCAGTATTTT. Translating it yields CASSFGEGTDTQYF.

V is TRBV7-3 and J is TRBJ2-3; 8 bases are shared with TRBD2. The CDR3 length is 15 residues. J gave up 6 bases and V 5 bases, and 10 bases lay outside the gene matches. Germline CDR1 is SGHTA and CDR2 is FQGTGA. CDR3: CASSPLGGALDTQYF. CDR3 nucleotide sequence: TGTGCCAGCAGCCCCCTCGGGGGGGCATTGGATACGCAGTATTTT.

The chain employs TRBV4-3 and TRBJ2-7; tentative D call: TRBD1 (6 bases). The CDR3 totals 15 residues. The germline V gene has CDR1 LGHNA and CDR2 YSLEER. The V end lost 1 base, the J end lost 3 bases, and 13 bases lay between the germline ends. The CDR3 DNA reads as TGCGCCAGCAGCCAAGTCAGGGGCAGATTCTACGAGCAGTACTTC. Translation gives CASSQVRGRFYEQYF.

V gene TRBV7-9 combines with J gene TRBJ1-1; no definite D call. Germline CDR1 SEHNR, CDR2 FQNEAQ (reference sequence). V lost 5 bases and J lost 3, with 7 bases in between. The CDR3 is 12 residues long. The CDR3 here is CASSQADTEAFF. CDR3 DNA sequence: TGTGCCAGCAGCCAGGCTGACACTGAAGCTTTCTTT.

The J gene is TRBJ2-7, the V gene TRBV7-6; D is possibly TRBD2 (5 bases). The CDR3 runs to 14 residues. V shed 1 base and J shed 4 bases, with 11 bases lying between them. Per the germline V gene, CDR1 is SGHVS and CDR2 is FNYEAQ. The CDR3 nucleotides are TGTGCCAGCAGCTTAGAACGCGGCGGGTACGAGCAGTACTTC. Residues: CASSLERGGYEQYF.

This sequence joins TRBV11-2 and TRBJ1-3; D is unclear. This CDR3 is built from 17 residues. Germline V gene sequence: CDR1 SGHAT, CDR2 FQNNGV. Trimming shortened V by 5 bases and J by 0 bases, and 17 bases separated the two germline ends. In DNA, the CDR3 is TGTGCCAGCAGCGGCGGGGTCTTTACTAGCTCTGGAAACACCATATATTTT. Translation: CASSGGVFTSSGNTIYF.

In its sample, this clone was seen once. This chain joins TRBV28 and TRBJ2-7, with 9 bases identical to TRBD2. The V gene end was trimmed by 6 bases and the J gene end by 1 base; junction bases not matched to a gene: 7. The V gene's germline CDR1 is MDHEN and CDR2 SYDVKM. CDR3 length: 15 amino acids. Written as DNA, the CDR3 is TGTGCCAGCAGGACAGCGGGAGGATTATCCTACGAGCAGTACTTC. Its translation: CASRTAGGLSYEQYF.

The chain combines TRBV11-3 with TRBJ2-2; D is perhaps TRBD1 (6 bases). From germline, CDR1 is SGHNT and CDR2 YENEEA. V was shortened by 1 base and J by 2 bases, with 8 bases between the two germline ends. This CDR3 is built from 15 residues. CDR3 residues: CASSLARGNTGELFF. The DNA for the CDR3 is TGTGCCAGCAGCTTAGCCAGGGGAAACACCGGGGAGCTGTTTTTT.

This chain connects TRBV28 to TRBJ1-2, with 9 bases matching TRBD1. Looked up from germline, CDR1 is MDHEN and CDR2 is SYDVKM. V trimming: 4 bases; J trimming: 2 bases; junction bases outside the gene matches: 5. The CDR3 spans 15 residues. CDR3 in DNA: TGTGCCAGCAGTTACAGGGGGCAAGGGAACTATGGCTACACCTTC. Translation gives CASSYRGQGNYGYTF.

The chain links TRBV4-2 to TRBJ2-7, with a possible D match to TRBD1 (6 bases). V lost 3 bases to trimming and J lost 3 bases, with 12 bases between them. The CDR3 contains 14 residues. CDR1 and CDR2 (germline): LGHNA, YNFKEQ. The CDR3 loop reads CASSHGQLDYEQYF. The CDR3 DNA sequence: TGTGCCAGCAGCCATGGACAGCTAGACTACGAGCAGTACTTC.

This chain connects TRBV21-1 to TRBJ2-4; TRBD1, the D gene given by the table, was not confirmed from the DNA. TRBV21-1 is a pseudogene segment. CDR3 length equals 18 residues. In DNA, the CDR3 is TGTGCCAGCAGCAAAAGGGTTAAGGCAGGGGGTGGGTGGGACATTCAGTACTTC. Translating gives CASSKRVKAGGGWDIQYF.

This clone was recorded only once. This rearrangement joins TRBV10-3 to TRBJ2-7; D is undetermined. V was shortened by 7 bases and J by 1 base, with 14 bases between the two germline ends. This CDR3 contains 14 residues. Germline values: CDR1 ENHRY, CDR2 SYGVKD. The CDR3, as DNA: TGTGCCATCAAGCATGATGAGTTATCCTACGAGCAGTACTTC. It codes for CAIKHDELSYEQYF.

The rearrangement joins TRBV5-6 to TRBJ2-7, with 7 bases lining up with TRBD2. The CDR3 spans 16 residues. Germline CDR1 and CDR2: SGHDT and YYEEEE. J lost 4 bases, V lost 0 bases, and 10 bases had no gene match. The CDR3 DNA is TGTGCCAGCAGCTTGGGTGCGTCGGAGGGAGGGTACGAGCAGTACTTC. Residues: CASSLGASEGGYEQYF.

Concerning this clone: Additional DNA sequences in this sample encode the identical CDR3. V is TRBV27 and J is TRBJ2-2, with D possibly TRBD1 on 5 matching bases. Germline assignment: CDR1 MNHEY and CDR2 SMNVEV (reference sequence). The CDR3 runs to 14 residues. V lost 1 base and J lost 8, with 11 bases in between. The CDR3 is CASSLLGAGGELFF. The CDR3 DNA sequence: TGTGCCAGCAGTTTATTAGGGGCCGGGGGGGAGCTGTTTTTT.

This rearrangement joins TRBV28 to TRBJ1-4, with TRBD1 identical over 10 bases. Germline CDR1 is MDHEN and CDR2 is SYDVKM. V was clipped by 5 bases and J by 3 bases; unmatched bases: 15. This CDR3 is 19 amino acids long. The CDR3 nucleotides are TGTGCCAGCAGTCATCCTCCGGGACAGGGGTCGGAGGCTAATGAAAAACTGTTTTTT. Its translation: CASSHPPGQGSEANEKLFF.